The sample holds a few counts of the clone carrying this T cell receptor (delta chain). It is likely a read error: a sequence one base away is far more abundant. This same CDR3 is encoded by further DNA sequences in the sample. This CDR3 is 21 amino acids long. Trimming removed 0 bases from V and 4 bases from J; junction bases left unmatched: 16. CDR1 GEAIGNYY and CDR2 EKD come from the germline V gene. The sample belongs to a study of gamma-delta T cells after stem cell transplantation. TCRdb used CATT to re-call clones from the RT-PCR reads. The sample shows roughly 1,200 delta-chain clones, 15% to 20% of them seen only once.

This receptor was taken from a human donor. It is not recorded whose cells these are; they may come from a transplant donor. The V call is TRDV2, the J call TRDJ3, with TRDD3 matching over 8 bases. Sequences were obtained from gamma-delta T cells. CDR3 sequence reads: CACDTASTGGFNTWDTRQMFF. The CDR3 coding sequence is TGTGCCTGTGACACCGCGAGTACTGGGGGGTTTAACACATGGGACACCCGACAGATGTTTTTC.